Listed below are T cell receptor beta chains from one sample, sequenced in a study of cytotoxic CD8 clonotypes in ibrutinib-treated CLL. Assay used: immunoSEQ multiplex PCR; TCRdb lists only in-frame clones, some missing. The sample lists 50,000 to 65,000 clones, 45% to 60% occurring once. This sample comprised PBMCs, obtained after 12 months of ibrutinib treatment. The receptors come from a human donor with chronic lymphocytic leukemia. Both conserved end residues are trimmed from each CDR3.

cdr3_aa v_call cdr3_length j_call
ASAGQGIYGYT TRBV27 11 TRBJ1-2
ASSATGVGIEAF TRBV7-8 12 TRBJ1-1
AWSGVLLGPDTQY TRBV30 13 TRBJ2-3
ASSRDEQY TRBV7-8 8 TRBJ2-7
ASSHAPNRGEGTEAF TRBV4-1 15 TRBJ1-1
ASSPGLITYNEQF TRBV5-4 13 TRBJ2-1
ASSQPGQGDLN TRBV5-1 11 TRBJ2-7
ASRDTPATDTQY TRBV5-1 12 TRBJ2-3
ASSYLAVYYNEQF TRBV6-5 13 TRBJ2-1
ASSLVGTQGETQY TRBV5-1 13 TRBJ2-5
AIGGRETQY TRBV6-1 9 TRBJ2-5
ASSFRGPNEKLF TRBV5-1 12 TRBJ1-4
ASSDGGPGANTEAF TRBV25-1 14 TRBJ1-1
AWNTGESNEQY TRBV30 11 TRBJ2-7
ASSGADRGLRGPQH TRBV6-1 14 TRBJ1-5
ASGKTGASGVNEQF TRBV5-4 14 TRBJ2-1
ASGPMGTVLTAGNTIY TRBV7-8 16 TRBJ1-3
ASRRTGSTDTQY TRBV2 12 TRBJ2-3
ASSSRGNNEKLF TRBV5-4 12 TRBJ1-4
ASSLAHRANYGYT TRBV7-5 13 TRBJ1-2
ASGRSGELF TRBV2 9 TRBJ2-2
ASSLEGSSYNEQF TRBV5-1 13 TRBJ2-1
SARGYDEQF TRBV20-1 9 TRBJ2-1
ASSLVRGVEQF TRBV7-8 11 TRBJ2-1
ASSLIRAGDGYT TRBV5-1 12 TRBJ1-2
ASSQKSMNTEAF TRBV7-8 12 TRBJ1-1
ASSRRLNTEAF TRBV5-6 11 TRBJ1-1
ATSTGGVGNTIY TRBV15 12 TRBJ1-3
SASQGPRQY TRBV20-1 9 TRBJ2-7
ASRPNLGTAFNSPLH TRBV27 15 TRBJ1-6
ASSWTSGTNTGELF TRBV7-9 14 TRBJ2-2
ASSLIGDSYQPQH TRBV5-1 13 TRBJ1-5
ATINPSYEQY TRBV6-4 10 TRBJ2-7
ASSPRGIGTPYEQY TRBV11-2 14 TRBJ2-7
ASRYQGRDTEAF TRBV6-1 12 TRBJ1-1
ASSLHPQGSLYGYT TRBV7-2 14 TRBJ1-2
ASAANEKLF TRBV19 9 TRBJ1-4
ASSEYVRKAAF TRBV6-5 11 TRBJ1-1
ASSFGQGRRGNTIY TRBV5-6 14 TRBJ1-3
ASSLGGPDQPQH TRBV7-8 12 TRBJ1-5
ASSVLAQVNTGELF TRBV9 14 TRBJ2-2
ATGTYNEQF TRBV13 9 TRBJ2-1
ASSRSGRKAYEQF TRBV9 13 TRBJ2-1
ASSSGTGGWLSTGELF TRBV19 16 TRBJ2-2
AWTGTTYNEQF TRBV30 11 TRBJ2-1
SGGGGQETQY TRBV29-1 10 TRBJ2-5